These T cell receptor beta chains were read from a single sample in a study of a mutant IDH1 vaccine in newly diagnosed glioma. Libraries were prepared by immunoSEQ multiplex PCR; TCRdb keeps only in-frame clonotypes and omits some of them. Here the sample spans approximately 31,000 clones, about four fifths being singletons. These receptors are not linked to any known antigen. This specimen consisted of PBMCs, obtained from a glioma patient whose treatment included an IDH1 peptide vaccine. The receptors were gathered from a woman aged 18-29 years with glioma. Both conserved end residues are part of each CDR3. Fields, in order: V gene, D gene, clone size, J gene, CDR3 protein, CDR3 DNA. A D gene is named only where the DNA matches it firmly. Rows give clone size only sometimes, using once, few, many, or a class for an expanded clone.

TRBV6-1	NA	NA	TRBJ1-5	CASSLDIGNQPQHF	TGTGCCAGCTCGTTGGATATTGGCAATCAGCCCCAGCATTTT
TRBV18	NA	NA	TRBJ1-1	CASSPTENTEAFF	TGTGCCAGCTCACCAACAGAGAACACTGAAGCTTTCTTT
TRBV2	NA	NA	TRBJ1-2	CASRTENYGYTF	TGTGCCAGTCGGACTGAGAACTATGGCTACACCTTC
TRBV7-8	NA	NA	TRBJ2-7	CASSFPGFDDEQYF	TGTGCCAGCAGCTTCCCAGGTTTTGACGACGAGCAGTACTTC
TRBV4-2	NA	few	TRBJ1-1	CASSLNTEAFF	TGTGCCAGCAGCTTGAACACTGAAGCTTTCTTT
TRBV7-2	NA	once	TRBJ1-2	CASSLEGGNYGYTF	TGTGCCAGCAGCTTAGAGGGGGGAAACTATGGCTACACCTTC
TRBV6-6	TRBD1	NA	TRBJ1-2	CASTLIKGQSSYGYTF	TGTGCCAGCACCCTAATCAAGGGACAGAGTTCCTATGGCTACACCTTC
TRBV9	NA	NA	TRBJ1-2	CASSEPPSGGYTF	TGTGCCAGCAGCGAGCCACCCTCCGGGGGCTACACCTTC
TRBV18	NA	NA	TRBJ2-5	CASSLYQETQYF	TGTGCCAGCTCACTCTACCAAGAGACCCAGTACTTC
TRBV4-3	TRBD2	NA	TRBJ2-3	CASSLEPSGPGRVYTDTQYF	TGCGCCAGCAGCCTTGAACCTAGCGGCCCAGGCAGGGTCTACACAGATACGCAGTATTTT
TRBV5-1	TRBD2	NA	TRBJ2-7	CASSSLTSGGAGEQYF	TGCGCCAGCAGCTCACTGACTAGCGGGGGGGCTGGGGAGCAGTACTTC
TRBV27	NA	once	TRBJ1-2	CASSSRTVPNYGYTF	TGTGCCAGCAGTTCGCGGACAGTACCTAACTATGGCTACACCTTC
TRBV4-2	TRBD2	NA	TRBJ2-7	CASSPLLSTSGRKEQYF	TGTGCCAGCAGCCCTCTTTTATCTACTAGCGGGAGAAAGGAGCAGTACTTC
TRBV5-1	TRBD2	NA	TRBJ2-1	CASSNGLAGTNEQFF	TGCGCCAGCAGTAACGGACTAGCGGGAACCAATGAGCAGTTCTTC
TRBV9	NA	NA	TRBJ2-7	CASSADRGEQYF	TGTGCCAGCAGCGCCGACCGAGGCGAGCAGTACTTC
TRBV18	TRBD1	NA	TRBJ1-1	CASSLNYDRANTEAFF	TGTGCCAGCTCACTCAACTACGACAGGGCGAACACTGAAGCTTTCTTT
TRBV5-6	NA	NA	TRBJ1-2	CASNEWGGNGYTF	TGTGCCAGCAACGAATGGGGAGGGAATGGCTACACCTTC
TRBV7-9	TRBD1	NA	TRBJ1-1	CASSLADRGQNTEAFF	TGTGCCAGCAGCTTAGCGGACAGGGGACAGAACACTGAAGCTTTCTTT
TRBV15	NA	NA	TRBJ2-4	CATSREQGIGIQYF	TGTGCCACCAGCAGAGAACAGGGAATTGGGATTCAGTACTTC
TRBV27	NA	NA	TRBJ1-2	CASSPDSNYGYTF	TGTGCCAGCAGCCCAGACAGTAACTATGGCTACACCTTC
TRBV6-1	NA	NA	TRBJ2-5	CASSGQVTKETQYF	TGTGCCAGCAGTGGGCAGGTCACCAAAGAGACCCAGTACTTC
TRBV11-3	NA	NA	TRBJ2-3	CASSLLFTDTQYF	TGTGCCAGCAGCTTATTGTTCACAGATACGCAGTATTTT
TRBV7-6	NA	NA	TRBJ1-6	CASSRSPPGDSPLHF	TGTGCCAGCAGCCGATCGCCCCCGGGGGACTCACCCCTCCACTTT
TRBV30	NA	NA	TRBJ1-1	CAWSYRGENTEAFF	TGTGCCTGGAGTTACCGGGGGGAAAACACTGAAGCTTTCTTT
TRBV7-8	NA	NA	TRBJ1-5	CASSLVKGPQHF	TGTGCCAGCAGCTTAGTAAAAGGGCCCCAGCATTTT
TRBV5-4	TRBD2	NA	TRBJ2-5	CASSLVAGAVETQYF	TGTGCCAGCAGCTTGGTAGCGGGGGCGGTAGAGACCCAGTACTTC
TRBV27	TRBD1	NA	TRBJ1-5	CASSSDREGYQPQHF	TGTGCCAGCAGTTCGGACAGGGAGGGGTATCAGCCCCAGCATTTT
TRBV29-1	TRBD1	NA	TRBJ1-2	CSVEFGQGGFDGYTF	TGCAGCGTTGAGTTCGGGCAGGGGGGGTTCGATGGCTACACCTTC
TRBV11-3	NA	few	TRBJ1-2	CASSFTGNGYTF	TGTGCCAGCAGCTTTACAGGGAATGGCTACACCTTC
TRBV7-8	NA	NA	TRBJ2-3	CASSFRTKGISTDTQYF	TGTGCCAGCAGCTTTAGGACGAAGGGGATTAGCACAGATACGCAGTATTTT
TRBV6-6	NA	once	TRBJ1-6	CASTPGLPGNSPLHF	TGTGCCAGCACCCCGGGCCTTCCCGGGAATTCACCCCTCCACTTT
TRBV6-1	TRBD1	NA	TRBJ1-6	CASSEAMIRTGGDNSPLHF	TGTGCCAGCAGTGAAGCGATGATAAGGACAGGGGGAGATAATTCACCCCTCCACTTT
TRBV6-1	TRBD1	NA	TRBJ2-1	CASSAYTGAGVEQFF	TGTGCCAGCAGTGCTTATACAGGGGCCGGAGTTGAGCAGTTCTTC
TRBV6-6	TRBD1	once	TRBJ1-1	CASSYSGGANTEAFF	TGTGCCAGCAGTTACTCAGGGGGCGCGAACACTGAAGCTTTCTTT
TRBV28	NA	NA	TRBJ1-1	CASSFDPSVLGMNTEAFF	TGTGCCAGCAGTTTTGATCCCTCGGTTTTGGGAATGAACACTGAAGCTTTCTTT
TRBV30	NA	few	TRBJ2-6	CAWREGVSGANVLTF	TGTGCCTGGAGGGAGGGGGTGTCTGGGGCCAACGTCCTGACTTTC
TRBV7-7	TRBD2	NA	TRBJ2-5	CASSLGAGGVQETQYF	TGTGCTAGCAGCCTTGGGGCGGGAGGCGTCCAAGAGACCCAGTACTTC
TRBV9	NA	NA	TRBJ2-7	CASSPPGGRAYEQYF	TGTGCCAGCAGCCCCCCCGGGGGACGAGCCTACGAGCAGTACTTC
TRBV6-1	NA	NA	TRBJ2-3	CASSEALGGADTQYF	TGTGCCAGCAGTGAAGCGCTGGGGGGCGCAGATACGCAGTATTTT
TRBV19	NA	NA	TRBJ1-4	CASDGGFATNEKLFF	TGTGCCAGTGACGGGGGGTTTGCAACTAATGAAAAACTGTTTTTT
TRBV7-2	TRBD1	NA	TRBJ2-7	CASSFGTGSSEQYF	TGTGCCAGCAGCTTCGGGACAGGGTCGTCCGAGCAGTACTTC
TRBV7-3	NA	NA	TRBJ2-3	CASSGTSTDTQYF	TGTGCCAGCAGCGGGACCAGCACAGATACGCAGTATTTT
TRBV16	TRBD2	NA	TRBJ2-7	CASSLGTSSIYEQYF	TGTGCCAGCAGCTTAGGGACTAGTTCCATCTACGAGCAGTACTTC
TRBV28	NA	NA	TRBJ1-5	CASTSISRPDYQPQHF	TGTGCCAGCACCTCCATATCTCGACCCGATTATCAGCCCCAGCATTTT
TRBV19	TRBD2	NA	TRBJ2-2	CASRPGLAITGELFF	TGTGCCAGTAGACCGGGACTAGCGATCACCGGGGAGCTGTTTTTT
TRBV11-1	TRBD1	NA	TRBJ2-7	CASSLAYLQGAFYEQYF	TGTGCCAGCAGCTTAGCCTACTTACAGGGGGCTTTCTACGAGCAGTACTTC
TRBV5-8	NA	NA	TRBJ1-2	CASSYTGTYGYTF	TGTGCCAGCAGCTACACAGGGACCTATGGCTACACCTTC
TRBV5-1	NA	NA	TRBJ2-2	CASSLDTTNTGELFF	TGCGCCAGCAGCCTGGACACCACGAACACCGGGGAGCTGTTTTTT
TRBV6-6	NA	few	TRBJ2-1	CASSYSQGSYNEQFF	TGTGCCAGCAGTTATTCCCAGGGGTCCTACAATGAGCAGTTCTTC
TRBV11-2	NA	NA	TRBJ2-7	CASSLVHEQYF	TGTGCCAGCAGCTTAGTCCACGAGCAGTACTTC
TRBV25-1	NA	NA	TRBJ2-7	CASSDWTEYEQYF	TGTGCCAGCAGTGATTGGACCGAATACGAGCAGTACTTC
TRBV6-5	NA	NA	TRBJ2-1	CASSYSTGNEQFF	TGTGCCAGCAGTTACTCGACCGGGAATGAGCAGTTCTTC
TRBV5-1	NA	NA	TRBJ1-1	CASRNSMNTEAFF	TGCGCCAGCAGAAACAGCATGAACACTGAAGCTTTCTTT
TRBV13	TRBD1	few	TRBJ1-6	CASSLRGLRNSPLHF	TGTGCCAGCAGCTTGAGGGGGCTGAGGAATTCACCCCTCCACTTT
TRBV6-1	NA	NA	TRBJ1-4	CASSESGGVGEKLFF	TGTGCCAGCAGTGAATCCGGCGGGGTGGGGGAAAAACTGTTTTTT
TRBV2	NA	NA	TRBJ1-2	CASRAGSGSAYGYTF	TGTGCCAGCAGGGCAGGTTCGGGATCGGCCTATGGCTACACCTTC
TRBV7-3	NA	NA	TRBJ1-1	CASSLTPGASGTEAFF	TGTGCCAGCAGCTTAACGCCGGGGGCGTCGGGGACTGAAGCTTTCTTT
TRBV6-5	NA	NA	TRBJ1-4	CASSWGKGTNEKLFF	TGTGCCAGCAGTTGGGGGAAAGGGACTAATGAAAAACTGTTTTTT
TRBV7-7	TRBD1	few	TRBJ2-5	CASSLWTGETQYF	TGTGCTAGCAGCTTATGGACAGGAGAGACCCAGTACTTC